This entry describes one T cell receptor beta chain. The primer mix had 60 Vbeta and 13 Jbeta primers. Profiling relied on immunoSEQ multiplex PCR, and the TCRdb table lists in-frame clones only, not all of them. The sample lists under 200,000 clones, around 79% occurring once. This specimen belongs to a study of cytomegalovirus exposure and HLA in healthy donors. At collection, donors were nominally healthy, but unrecorded immune exposures were probable. The germline gives CDR1 LNHDA, CDR2 SQIVND (reference sequence). V was pared by 2 bases and J by 1 base, with 11 bases between. The CDR3 contains 15 residues.

This receptor was obtained from a woman aged 40 to 50 in good health and CMV-seronegative. The chain carries TRBV19 and TRBJ1-1; D not resolved. Sample: PBMCs. The CDR3 nucleotides read TGTGCCAGTAGTATAACCTCCAGACAGAACACTGAAGCTTTCTTT. Residues: CASSITSRQNTEAFF.